This T cell receptor (beta chain) emerged from a study of blood T cell repertoires in COVID-19. Turning to the study itself: The samples span acute and convalescent COVID-19 from the United States, Italy and Spain. In each case, the material was cDNA or gDNA derived from T cells, B-cell-depleted T cells, or PBMCs.

Germline CDR1 reads MGHRA; CDR2 reads YSYEKL. Losses at the gene ends were 7 bases for V and 7 bases for J; bases not matched to a gene: 17. The CDR3 length is 18 residues. Sequenced by immunoSEQ multiplex PCR; TCRdb stores in-frame clones only, minus some. The sample carries 200,000 to 250,000 clones, roughly 84% recorded once. V usage is TRBV4-1 and J usage is TRBJ2-2; 11 nucleotides line up with TRBD2. Sequenced sample: peripheral blood. The source is a man aged 25 to 45 with active or convalescent COVID-19. The CDR3 DNA is TGCGCCAGCACCCCAGAGGGGTTAGCGGGAGGGCGAAGCGGGGAGCTGTTTTTT. Translating gives CASTPEGLAGGRSGELFF.